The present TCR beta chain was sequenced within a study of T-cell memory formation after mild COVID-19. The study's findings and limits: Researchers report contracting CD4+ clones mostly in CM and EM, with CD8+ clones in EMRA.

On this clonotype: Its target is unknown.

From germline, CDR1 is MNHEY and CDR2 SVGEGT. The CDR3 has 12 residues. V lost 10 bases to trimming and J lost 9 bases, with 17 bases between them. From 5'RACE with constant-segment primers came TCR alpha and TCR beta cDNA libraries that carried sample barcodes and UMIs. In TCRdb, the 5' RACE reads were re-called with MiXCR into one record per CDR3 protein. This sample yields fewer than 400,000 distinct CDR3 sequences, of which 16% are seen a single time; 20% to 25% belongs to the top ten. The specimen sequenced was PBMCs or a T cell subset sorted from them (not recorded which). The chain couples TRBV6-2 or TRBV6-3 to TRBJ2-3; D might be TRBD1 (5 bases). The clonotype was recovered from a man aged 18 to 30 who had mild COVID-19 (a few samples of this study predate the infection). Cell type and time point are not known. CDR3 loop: CATYSPPGTQYF. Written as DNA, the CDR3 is TGTGCCACCTATTCCCCGCCAGGGACGCAGTATTTT.